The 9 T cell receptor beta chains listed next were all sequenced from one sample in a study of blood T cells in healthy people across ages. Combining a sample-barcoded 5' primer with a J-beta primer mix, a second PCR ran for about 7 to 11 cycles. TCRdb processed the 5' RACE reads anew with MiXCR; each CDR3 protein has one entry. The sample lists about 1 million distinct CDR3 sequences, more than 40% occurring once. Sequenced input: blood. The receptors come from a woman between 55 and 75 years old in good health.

The DNA for the CDR3 is TGTGCCACCGCGGGACAGACCTACGAGCAGTACTTC. It is translated as CATAGQTYEQYF. This rearrangement joins TRBV10-3 to TRBJ2-7; weak D call: TRBD1 (7 bases). Trimming took off 10 bases at V and 2 bases at J, with 12 bases between the two ends. The CDR3 contains 12 residues. Germline V lookup: CDR1 ENHRY, CDR2 SYGVKD.

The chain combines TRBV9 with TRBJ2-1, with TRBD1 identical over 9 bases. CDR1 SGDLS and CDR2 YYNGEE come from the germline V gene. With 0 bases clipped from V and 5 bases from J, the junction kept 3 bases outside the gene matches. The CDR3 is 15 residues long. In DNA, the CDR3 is TGTGCCAGCAGCGTAGTTGGGGACAGGGACAATGAGCAGTTCTTC. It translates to CASSVVGDRDNEQFF. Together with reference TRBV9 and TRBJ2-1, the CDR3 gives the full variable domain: DSGVTQTPKHLITATGQRVTLRCSPRSGDLSVYWYQQSLDQGLQFLIQYYNGEERAKGNILERFSAQQFPDLHSELNLSSLELGDSALYFCASSVVGDRDNEQFFGPGTRLTVL.

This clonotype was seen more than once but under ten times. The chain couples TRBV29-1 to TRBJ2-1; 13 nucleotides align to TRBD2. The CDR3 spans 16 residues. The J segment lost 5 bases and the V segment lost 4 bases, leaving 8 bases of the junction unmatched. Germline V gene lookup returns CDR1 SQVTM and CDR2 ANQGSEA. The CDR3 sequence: CSVGTSGRAGDNEQFF. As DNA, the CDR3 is TGCAGCGTTGGGACTAGCGGGAGAGCTGGCGACAATGAGCAGTTCTTC.

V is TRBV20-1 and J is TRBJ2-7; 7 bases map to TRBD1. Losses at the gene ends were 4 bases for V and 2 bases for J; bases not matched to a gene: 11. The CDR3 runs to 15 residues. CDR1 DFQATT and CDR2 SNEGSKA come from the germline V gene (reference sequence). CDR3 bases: TGCAGTGCTATAACCGGGACAGCCAGCACCTACGAGCAGTACTTC. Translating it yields CSAITGTASTYEQYF.

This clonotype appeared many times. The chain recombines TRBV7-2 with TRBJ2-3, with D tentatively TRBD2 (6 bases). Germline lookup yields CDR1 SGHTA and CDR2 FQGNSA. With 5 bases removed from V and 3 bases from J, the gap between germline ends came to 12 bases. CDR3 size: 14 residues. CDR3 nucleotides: TGTGCCAGCAGCCCAGGGACTCTAACAGATACGCAGTATTTT. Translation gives CASSPGTLTDTQYF.

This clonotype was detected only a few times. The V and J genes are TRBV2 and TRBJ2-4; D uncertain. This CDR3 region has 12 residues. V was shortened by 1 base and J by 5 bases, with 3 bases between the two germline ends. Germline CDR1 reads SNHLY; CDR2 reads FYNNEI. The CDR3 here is CASSEGENIQYF. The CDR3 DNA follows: TGTGCCAGCAGTGAAGGGGAAAACATTCAGTACTTC.

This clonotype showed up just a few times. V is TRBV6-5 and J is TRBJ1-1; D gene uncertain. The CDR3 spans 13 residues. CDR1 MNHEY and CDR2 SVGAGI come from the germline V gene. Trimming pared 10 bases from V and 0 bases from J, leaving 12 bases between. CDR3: CATGRLLNTEAFF. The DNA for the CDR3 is TGTGCCACCGGCAGATTGCTGAACACTGAAGCTTTCTTT.

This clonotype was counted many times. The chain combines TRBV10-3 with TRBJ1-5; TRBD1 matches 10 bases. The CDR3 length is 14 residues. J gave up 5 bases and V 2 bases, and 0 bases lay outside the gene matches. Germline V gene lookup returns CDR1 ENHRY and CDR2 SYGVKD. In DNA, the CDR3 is TGTGCCATCAGTGAGGGGACAGGGGATCAGCCCCAGCATTTT. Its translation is CAISEGTGDQPQHF.

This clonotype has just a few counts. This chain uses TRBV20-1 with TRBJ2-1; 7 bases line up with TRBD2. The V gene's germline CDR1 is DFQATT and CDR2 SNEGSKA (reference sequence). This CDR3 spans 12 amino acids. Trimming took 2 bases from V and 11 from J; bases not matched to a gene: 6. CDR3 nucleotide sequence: TGCAGTGCTAGACATTCCGGGACTAAGCAGTTCTTC. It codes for CSARHSGTKQFF.